This entry lists 31 T cell receptor beta chains sequenced from one sample in a study of blood T cell repertoires in COVID-19. Assay used: immunoSEQ multiplex PCR; TCRdb lists only in-frame clones, some missing. This table holds under 250,000 clones, about 85% found once. Sequencing was performed on peripheral blood. Receptor source: a man aged 18 to 30 with active or convalescent COVID-19.

The rearrangement links TRBV24-1 to TRBJ2-2, with 8 bases aligning to TRBD1. J gave up 5 bases and V 3 bases, and 7 bases lay outside the gene matches. Per the germline V gene, CDR1 is KGHDR and CDR2 is SFDVKD. This CDR3 is 16 amino acids long. The CDR3 protein is CATSDTRQGRTGELFF. In DNA form, the CDR3 reads TGTGCCACCAGTGATACCCGACAGGGGAGGACCGGGGAGCTGTTTTTT.

This clone has a handful of counts. The V gene is TRBV4-3, the J gene TRBJ1-1; D is undetermined. Germline V gene sequence: CDR1 LGHNA, CDR2 YSLEER. The CDR3 totals 16 residues. The germline V and J ends were trimmed by 0 bases and 6 bases, with 17 bases remaining between them. The CDR3 DNA reads as TGCGCCAGCAGCCAAGATCTGGGAGGGTTCCATCCTGAAGCTTTCTTT. Protein: CASSQDLGGFHPEAFF.

This chain connects TRBV5-1 to TRBJ1-2; D not certain. V lost 2 bases, J lost 3 bases, and 11 bases lay in between. The CDR3 is 14 amino acids. The germline CDR1 and CDR2 sequences are SGHRS and YFSETQ. The CDR3 sequence: CASSFGGWDYGYTF. As DNA, the CDR3 is TGCGCCAGCAGCTTTGGAGGATGGGACTATGGCTACACCTTC.

V and J are TRBV12-3 or TRBV12-4 and TRBJ1-6; a possible D gene is TRBD1 (6 bases). Trimming left V 5 bases short and J 12 bases short, with 11 bases between. The CDR3 length is 12 residues. DNA of the CDR3: TGTGCCAGCAGTGTACAGGGCCTACCCCTCCACTTT. Its protein product is CASSVQGLPLHF.

The table lists this clone with a count of one. The V and J genes are TRBV19 and TRBJ1-6; D gene uncertain. Trimming cost V 7 bases and J 2 bases, with 9 bases left between them. Per germline, CDR1 LNHDA and CDR2 SQIVND (reference sequence). The length of the CDR3 is 14 residues. The CDR3 loop reads CASTGKPYNSPLHF. DNA for the CDR3: TGTGCCAGTACCGGGAAACCCTATAATTCACCCCTCCACTTT.

The V call is TRBV20-1, the J call TRBJ1-2; a weak D match, TRBD1 (5 bases). Germline V CDR1 and CDR2: DFQATT, SNEGSKA (reference sequence). V dropped 5 bases and J dropped 8 bases, with 9 bases sitting between them. This CDR3 has 10 amino acids. DNA for the CDR3: TGCAGTGCTTTCCAGGGCGGCTACACCTTC. Protein product: CSAFQGGYTF.

The chain uses TRBV6-2 or TRBV6-3 and TRBJ2-2, with TRBD1 matching over 12 bases. Germline CDR1 and CDR2: MNHEY and SVGEGT. After removal of 5 bases from V and 10 bases from J, the junction contained 8 bases not matched to a gene. CDR3 size: 15 residues. CDR3 sequence: CASSTRDRGLVELFF. The DNA of the CDR3 is TGTGCCAGCAGTACTAGGGACAGGGGGCTGGTGGAGCTGTTTTTT.

The J gene is TRBJ2-3, the V gene TRBV9; TRBD2 aligns across 10 bases. Germline values: CDR1 SGDLS, CDR2 YYNGEE. This CDR3 is built from 14 residues. With 4 bases clipped from V and 3 bases from J, the junction kept 2 bases outside the gene matches. DNA of the CDR3: TGTGCCAGCAGCTCGGGACTAGCGACAGATACGCAGTATTTT. Its translation is CASSSGLATDTQYF.

V and J are TRBV6-5 and TRBJ2-7; 9 positions match TRBD2. This CDR3 is built from 16 residues. CDR1 is MNHEY, CDR2 SVGAGI, per germline. Trimming cost V 2 bases and J 6 bases; bases outside gene matches: 11. The CDR3 nucleotides read TGTGCCAGCAGTTACAGTGGACTAGCGAATATACGCGAGCAGTACTTC. Protein product: CASSYSGLANIREQYF.

This clone came up once. This chain joins TRBV6-2 or TRBV6-3 and TRBJ2-7; no reliable D call. Germline CDR1 reads MNHEY; CDR2 reads SVGEGT. The length of the CDR3 is 17 residues. Trimming removed 3 bases at V and 2 bases at J, with 20 bases between. The DNA for the CDR3 is TGTGCCAGCAGTTATGATATCTCTCTGGAACAGCCCTACGAGCAGTACTTC. Amino acid sequence: CASSYDISLEQPYEQYF.

V and J are TRBV7-9 and TRBJ2-1; 10 positions match TRBD1. The CDR3 covers 15 residues. The junction had 5 bases not matched to a gene; V was cut back by 5 bases and J by 4 bases. CDR1 is SEHNR and CDR2 is FQNEAQ in the germline V gene (reference sequence). The CDR3 is CASSGRTGGYNEQFF. In DNA, the CDR3 is TGTGCCAGCAGCGGTCGGACAGGGGGATACAATGAGCAGTTCTTC. Full variable domain (rest looked up from reference TRBV7-9 and TRBJ2-1): DTGVSQNPRHKITKRGQNVTFRCDPISEHNRLYWYRQTLGQGPEFLTYFQNEAQLEKSRLLSDRFSAERPKGSFSTLEIQRTEQGDSAMYLCASSGRTGGYNEQFFGPGTRLTVL.

This clone occurred once. The chain recombines TRBV5-1 with TRBJ2-3; 13 bases are shared with TRBD2. CDR3 length equals 18 residues. Looked up from germline, CDR1 is SGHRS and CDR2 is YFSETQ. With 0 bases clipped from V and 6 bases from J, the junction kept 10 bases outside the gene matches. CDR3 DNA: TGCGCCAGCAGCTTGGCAAGGACTAGCGGGGGAAATATGGATACGCAGTATTTT. This sequence encodes CASSLARTSGGNMDTQYF.

J is TRBJ2-7 and V is TRBV3-1 (or the pseudogene TRBV3-2), with 7 nucleotides matching TRBD1. Trimming took 1 base from V and 3 from J; bases not matched to a gene: 0. CDR1 and CDR2 from the germline V gene are LGHDT and YNNKEL (reference sequence). The CDR3 is made up of 13 amino acids. Here the CDR3 reads CASSQGTGYEQYF. CDR3 nucleotide sequence: TGTGCCAGCAGCCAAGGGACAGGCTACGAGCAGTACTTC.

V and J are TRBV15 and TRBJ2-3; D is uncertain. The CDR3 is made up of 15 amino acids. Germline CDR1 is LNHNV and CDR2 is YYDKDF (reference sequence). Trimming removed 0 bases at V and 3 bases at J, with 10 bases between. The CDR3 loop reads CATSRDLEMTDTQYF. The DNA for the CDR3 is TGTGCCACCAGCAGAGATCTAGAAATGACAGATACGCAGTATTTT.

This chain connects TRBV9 to TRBJ2-3, with D perhaps matching TRBD2 (5 bases). V dropped 0 bases and J dropped 9 bases, with 8 bases sitting between them. Germline CDR1 and CDR2: SGDLS and YYNGEE. The CDR3 loop spans 12 amino acids. The CDR3 DNA reads as TGTGCCAGCAGCGTAGTGGAGGACACGCAGTATTTT. Amino acid sequence: CASSVVEDTQYF. Together with reference TRBV9 and TRBJ2-3, the CDR3 gives the full variable domain: DSGVTQTPKHLITATGQRVTLRCSPRSGDLSVYWYQQSLDQGLQFLIQYYNGEERAKGNILERFSAQQFPDLHSELNLSSLELGDSALYFCASSVVEDTQYFGPGTRLTVL.

The chain uses TRBV3-1 (or the pseudogene TRBV3-2) and TRBJ1-2; 7 bases are a match to TRBD1. Trimming removed 1 base from V and 6 bases from J; junction bases left unmatched: 11. Germline lookup yields CDR1 LGHDT and CDR2 YNNKEL (reference sequence). This CDR3 is built from 16 residues. CDR3 sequence: CASSQVVLGGVHGYTF. In nucleotides, the CDR3 is TGTGCCAGCAGCCAAGTGGTTTTAGGGGGCGTCCATGGCTACACCTTC.

The J gene is TRBJ2-2, the V gene TRBV5-1; 12 bases are a match to TRBD1. V trimming: 5 bases; J trimming: 4 bases; junction bases outside the gene matches: 6. The germline CDR1 and CDR2 sequences are SGHRS and YFSETQ. The CDR3 length is 16 residues. CDR3 sequence reads: CASSWGQGAATGELFF. CDR3 bases: TGCGCCAGCAGTTGGGGACAGGGGGCTGCCACCGGGGAGCTGTTTTTT.

This clone was found once. V is TRBV19 and J is TRBJ1-1; D not resolved. The germline gives CDR1 LNHDA, CDR2 SQIVND (reference sequence). The CDR3 has 13 amino acids. V was shortened by 8 bases and J by 5 bases, with 15 bases between the two germline ends. The CDR3 DNA follows: TGTGCCAGTGAAAGTCTGACGGGGACTGAAGCTTTCTTT. It specifies CASESLTGTEAFF.

J is TRBJ1-5 and V is TRBV10-2; 7 bases match TRBD1. Germline V gene lookup returns CDR1 WSHSY and CDR2 SAAADI. Trimming at V came to 5 bases and at J to 0 bases, leaving 1 base not matched to a gene. The CDR3 loop spans 14 amino acids. CDR3 DNA: TGCGCCAGCAGTCACAGGGGTAGCAATCAGCCCCAGCATTTT. Residues: CASSHRGSNQPQHF.

The J gene is TRBJ1-2, the V gene TRBV18; 9 nucleotides align to TRBD1. In germline, CDR1 is KGHSH, CDR2 LQKENI. The CDR3 is 14 amino acids. V shed 6 bases and J 8 bases; nucleotides not matched to a gene: 10. Written as DNA, the CDR3 is TGTGCCAGCTCCTATGTGGGACAGGGAAAAGGCTACACCTTC. Its protein product is CASSYVGQGKGYTF.

This clone was recorded only once. V gene TRBV6-5 combines with J gene TRBJ2-1; 7 nucleotides align to TRBD1. The CDR3 is made up of 13 amino acids. The V gene's germline CDR1 is MNHEY and CDR2 SVGAGI. Unmatched junction bases numbered 11, after V lost 2 bases and J lost 16 bases. The CDR3 loop reads CASSYVAGGYQFF. CDR3 DNA sequence: TGTGCCAGCAGTTACGTGGCAGGGGGTTATCAATTCTTC.

This clone was seen just once. The rearrangement joins TRBV7-2 to TRBJ1-1; D might be TRBD1 (5 bases). This CDR3 comprises 14 residues. Trimming removed 1 base at V and 5 bases at J, with 11 bases between. In germline, CDR1 is SGHTA, CDR2 FQGNSA. In DNA, the CDR3 is TGTGCCAGCAGCTTAGGAGGTTACAGGACTGAAGCTTTCTTT. It encodes CASSLGGYRTEAFF. The entire variable domain, with the rest obtained from reference TRBV7-2 and TRBJ1-1, is as follows: GAGVSQSPSNKVTEKGKDVELRCDPISGHTALYWYRQSLGQGLEFLIYFQGNSAPDKSGLPSDRFSAERTGGSVSTLTIQRTQQEDSAVYLCASSLGGYRTEAFFGQGTRLTVV.

This chain joins TRBV7-9 and TRBJ2-7; 7 bases fit TRBD1. Per the germline V gene, CDR1 is SEHNR and CDR2 is FQNEAQ (reference sequence). The J segment lost 3 bases and the V segment lost 5 bases, leaving 10 bases of the junction unmatched. The CDR3 has 15 residues. Here the CDR3 reads CASSRRDGTDYEQYF. The CDR3 bases are TGTGCCAGCAGCCGTCGGGACGGGACAGACTACGAGCAGTACTTC.

V and J are TRBV28 and TRBJ1-5; the match to TRBD1 covers 8 bases. Germline V gene sequence: CDR1 MDHEN, CDR2 SYDVKM. V shed 5 bases, J shed 7 bases, and the junction held 13 bases outside the gene matches. The CDR3 length is 16 residues. In nucleotides, the CDR3 is TGTGCCAGCAGTCCCGGACAGGGAGCTGGAATCCAGCCCCAGCATTTT. Translation gives CASSPGQGAGIQPQHF.

The chain links TRBV10-1 to TRBJ1-1, with TRBD1 identical over 9 bases. Trimming cost V 10 bases and J 4 bases; bases outside gene matches: 7. The CDR3 length is 13 residues. Looked up from germline, CDR1 is WNHNN and CDR2 is SYGVQD (reference sequence). The CDR3 spells CAINTGGGTEAFF. CDR3 DNA sequence: TGCGCCATCAACACAGGGGGCGGCACTGAAGCTTTCTTT.

The V call is TRBV19, the J call TRBJ1-3; 8 nucleotides agree with TRBD1. The CDR3 length is 14 residues. Germline assignment: CDR1 LNHDA and CDR2 SQIVND (reference sequence). With V trimmed by 11 bases and J by 2 bases, 8 bases remained unmatched. CDR3 loop: CAGSGGAAGNTIYF. As DNA, the CDR3 is TGTGCCGGCTCAGGGGGCGCCGCTGGAAACACCATATATTTT. The full variable domain, its missing parts supplied by reference TRBV19 and TRBJ1-3, is DGGITQSPKYLFRKEGQNVTLSCEQNLNHDAMYWYRQDPGQGLRLIYYSQIVNDFQKGDIAEGYSVSREKKESFPLTVTSAQKNPTAFYLCAGSGGAAGNTIYFGEGSWLTVV.

This clone turned up a few times. V and J are TRBV7-2 and TRBJ1-5; tentatively, D is TRBD1 (5 bases). CDR3 length equals 16 residues. Between the trimmed V and J ends, which lost 5 bases and 0 bases, there was a span of 14 bases. Germline V gene data show CDR1 as SGHTA and CDR2 as FQGNSA. The CDR3 protein is CASSPRQGLSNQPQHF. CDR3 nucleotides: TGTGCCAGCAGCCCACGCCAGGGCCTTAGCAATCAGCCCCAGCATTTT.

The chain links TRBV27 to TRBJ2-3; tentative D call: TRBD1 (5 bases). CDR3 length equals 15 residues. V shed 1 base and J shed 3 bases, with 11 bases lying between them. Per the germline V gene, CDR1 is MNHEY and CDR2 is SMNVEV (reference sequence). CDR3 DNA sequence: TGTGCCAGCAGTTTATTAAGGGGTGCGACAGATACGCAGTATTTT. Protein sequence: CASSLLRGATDTQYF.

The chain is built from TRBV29-1 and TRBJ2-5, with 8 bases fitting TRBD2. CDR3 length: 16 amino acids. Trimming removed 2 bases from V and 5 bases from J; junction bases left unmatched: 13. Germline lookup yields CDR1 SQVTM and CDR2 ANQGSEA. CDR3 loop: CSVELRREGPGETQYF. DNA for the CDR3: TGCAGCGTTGAATTACGACGGGAGGGCCCTGGGGAGACCCAGTACTTC.

This clone was counted a few times. The genes are TRBV2 and TRBJ1-5; 10 nucleotides align to TRBD1. The germline gives CDR1 SNHLY, CDR2 FYNNEI. There are 17 residues in the CDR3. Unmatched junction bases numbered 8, after V lost 6 bases and J lost 0 bases. In DNA, the CDR3 is TGTGCCAGCAGGGGGGACAGGGGTCTTTATAGCAATCAGCCCCAGCATTTT. It specifies CASRGDRGLYSNQPQHF.

The chain is built from TRBV7-2 and TRBJ2-2; 12 bases align to TRBD2. Trimming cost V 5 bases and J 6 bases; bases outside gene matches: 4. The CDR3 contains 15 residues. CDR1 and CDR2 (germline): SGHTA, FQGNSA. Written as DNA, the CDR3 is TGTGCCAGCAGCCAAACTAGCGGGGGGCCCGGGGAGCTGTTTTTT. Translating it yields CASSQTSGGPGELFF.